Listed here are 8 T cell receptor beta chains from one sample, sequenced in a study of CD8 T cells in ankylosing spondylitis. TCRdb passed the 5' RACE reads through MiXCR, listing each CDR3 protein once. This sample has roughly 17,000 distinct CDR3 sequences; approximately 8% occur once, and the top ten carry 30% to 45%. Sequencing was performed on blood. Receptors were obtained from a male donor with ankylosing spondylitis or in good health (not recorded which).

This clonotype was counted many times. The chain is built from TRBV5-5 and TRBJ2-1; no definite D call. V was cut by 3 bases and J by 5 bases, with 3 bases left in between. The germline CDR1 and CDR2 sequences are SGHKS and YYEKEE (reference sequence). This CDR3 region has 11 residues. The CDR3 nucleotides are TGTGCCAGCAGCTACGACAATGAGCAGTTCTTC. Residues: CASSYDNEQFF.

This clonotype has at least ten counts. The V call is TRBV7-2, the J call TRBJ2-3; no definite D call. The V end lost 2 bases, the J end lost 2 bases, and 11 bases lay between the germline ends. Germline CDR1 reads SGHTA; CDR2 reads FQGNSA. This CDR3 contains 15 residues. CDR3 nucleotide sequence: TGTGCCAGCAGCTTAACCAGAGTCTACACAGATACGCAGTATTTT. As protein: CASSLTRVYTDTQYF. Filled out from reference TRBV7-2 and TRBJ2-3, the complete variable domain reads GAGVSQSPSNKVTEKGKDVELRCDPISGHTALYWYRQSLGQGLEFLIYFQGNSAPDKSGLPSDRFSAERTGGSVSTLTIQRTQQEDSAVYLCASSLTRVYTDTQYFGPGTRLTVL.

This clonotype was recorded at least ten times. The chain employs TRBV28 and TRBJ1-4; tentatively, D is TRBD1 (6 bases). With 3 bases removed from V and 15 bases from J, the gap between germline ends came to 17 bases. CDR1 is MDHEN, CDR2 SYDVKM, per germline. The CDR3 spans 13 residues. The CDR3 loop is CASSFGNRDKVFF. Here the CDR3 DNA reads TGTGCCAGCAGTTTTGGAAACCGGGACAAAGTGTTTTTT. Together with reference TRBV28 and TRBJ1-4, the CDR3 gives the full variable domain: DVKVTQSSRYLVKRTGEKVFLECVQDMDHENMFWYRQDPGLGLRLIYFSYDVKMKEKGDIPEGYSVSREKKERFSLILESASTNQTSMYLCASSFGNRDKVFFGSGTQLSVL.

As regards this clonotype: At one end, the junction sequence differs from germline, possibly due to a read error. The genes are TRBV5-1 and TRBJ1-1; weak D call: TRBD1 (5 bases). CDR3 length: 14 amino acids. Germline V CDR1 and CDR2: SGHRS, YFSETQ. The CDR3 reads CVSSLGHSNTEAFF. Written as DNA, the CDR3 is TGCGTCAGCAGCCTAGGACACTCGAACACTGAAGCTTTCTTT.

The chain links TRBV7-9 to TRBJ2-7, with D uncertain. V shed 1 base and J shed 1 base, with 11 bases lying between them. Germline V gives CDR1 SEHNR, CDR2 FQNEAQ (reference sequence). This CDR3 comprises 15 residues. The CDR3 coding sequence is TGTGCCAGCAGCTTAGGGGGTATTGATTCCTACGAGCAGTACTTC. Residues: CASSLGGIDSYEQYF.

CDR3 region: CSARVPGTHNEQFF. In DNA, the CDR3 is TGCAGTGCTAGAGTCCCCGGGACCCACAATGAGCAGTTCTTC. The genes are TRBV20-1 and TRBJ2-1; D is tentatively TRBD1 or TRBD2 (5 bases each). This CDR3 contains 14 residues. V was trimmed by 1 base and J by 5 bases, leaving 12 bases between them. The germline CDR1 and CDR2 sequences are DFQATT and SNEGSKA (reference sequence).

This clonotype has a handful of counts. The chain uses TRBV7-2 and TRBJ2-6; D gene unclear. The germline V gene encodes CDR1 SGHTA and CDR2 FQGNSA. This CDR3 is built from 14 residues. Trimming removed 0 bases at V and 5 bases at J, with 5 bases between. As DNA, the CDR3 is TGTGCCAGCAGCTTAGCACCGCGGGCCAACGTCCTGACTTTC. Amino acid sequence: CASSLAPRANVLTF. Full variable domain (rest looked up from reference TRBV7-2 and TRBJ2-6): GAGVSQSPSNKVTEKGKDVELRCDPISGHTALYWYRQSLGQGLEFLIYFQGNSAPDKSGLPSDRFSAERTGGSVSTLTIQRTQQEDSAVYLCASSLAPRANVLTFGAGSRLTVL.

This clonotype was counted many times. The CDR3: CASSFRGRTGELFF. CDR3 in DNA: TGTGCCAGCAGTTTCCGGGGGCGCACCGGGGAGCTGTTTTTT. The V gene is TRBV12-3 or TRBV12-4, the J gene TRBJ2-2; perhaps D is TRBD1 or TRBD2 (6 bases each). The CDR3 length is 14 residues. The V end lost 3 bases, the J end lost 4 bases, and 9 bases lay between the germline ends.